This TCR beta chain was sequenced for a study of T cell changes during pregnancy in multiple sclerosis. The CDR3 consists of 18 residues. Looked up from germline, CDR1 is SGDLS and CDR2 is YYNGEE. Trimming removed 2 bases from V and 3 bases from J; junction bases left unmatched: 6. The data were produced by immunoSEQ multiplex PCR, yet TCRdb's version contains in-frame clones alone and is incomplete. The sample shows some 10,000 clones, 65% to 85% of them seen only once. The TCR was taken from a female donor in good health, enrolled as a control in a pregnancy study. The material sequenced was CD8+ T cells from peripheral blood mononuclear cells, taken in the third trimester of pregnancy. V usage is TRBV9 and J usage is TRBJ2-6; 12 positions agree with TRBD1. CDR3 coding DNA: TGTGCCAGCAGCGTCCTGGGACAGGGGGCCAATGGGGCCAACGTCCTGACTTTC. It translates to CASSVLGQGANGANVLTF.